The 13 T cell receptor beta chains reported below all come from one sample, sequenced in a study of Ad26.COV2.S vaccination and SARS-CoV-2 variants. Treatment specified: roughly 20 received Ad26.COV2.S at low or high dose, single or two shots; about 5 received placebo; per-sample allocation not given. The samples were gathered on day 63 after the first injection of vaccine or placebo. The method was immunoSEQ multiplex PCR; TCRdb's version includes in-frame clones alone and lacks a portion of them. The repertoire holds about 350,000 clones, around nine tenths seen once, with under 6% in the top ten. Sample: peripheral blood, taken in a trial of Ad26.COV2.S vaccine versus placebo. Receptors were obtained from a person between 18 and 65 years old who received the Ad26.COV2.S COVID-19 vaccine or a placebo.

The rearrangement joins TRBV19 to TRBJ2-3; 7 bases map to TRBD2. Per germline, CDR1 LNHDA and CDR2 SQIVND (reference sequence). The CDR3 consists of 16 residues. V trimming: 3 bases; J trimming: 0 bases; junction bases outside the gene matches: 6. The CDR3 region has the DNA TGTGCCAGTAGTATCCCTAGCGGTGCTAGCACAGATACGCAGTATTTT. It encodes CASSIPSGASTDTQYF. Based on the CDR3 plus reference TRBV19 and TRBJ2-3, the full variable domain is DGGITQSPKYLFRKEGQNVTLSCEQNLNHDAMYWYRQDPGQGLRLIYYSQIVNDFQKGDIAEGYSVSREKKESFPLTVTSAQKNPTAFYLCASSIPSGASTDTQYFGPGTRLTVL.

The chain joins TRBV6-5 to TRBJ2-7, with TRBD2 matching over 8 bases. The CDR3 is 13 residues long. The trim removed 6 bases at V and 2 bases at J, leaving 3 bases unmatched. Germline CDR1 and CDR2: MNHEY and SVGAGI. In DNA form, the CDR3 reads TGTGCCAGCAGAGCGGGGGAACCCTACGAGCAGTACTTC. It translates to CASRAGEPYEQYF.

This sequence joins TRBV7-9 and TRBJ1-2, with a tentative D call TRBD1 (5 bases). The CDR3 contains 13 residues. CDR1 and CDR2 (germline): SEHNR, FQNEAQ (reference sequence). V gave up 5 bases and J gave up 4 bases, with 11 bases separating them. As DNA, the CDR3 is TGTGCCAGCAGCCAGGGAGGGGCCTATGGCTACACCTTC. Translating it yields CASSQGGAYGYTF.

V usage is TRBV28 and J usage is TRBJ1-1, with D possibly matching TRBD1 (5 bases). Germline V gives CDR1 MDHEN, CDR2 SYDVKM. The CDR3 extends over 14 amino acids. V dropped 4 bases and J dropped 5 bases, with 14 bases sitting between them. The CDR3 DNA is TGTGCCAGCAGTTCTCAGGGTGGAGGGACTGAAGCTTTCTTT. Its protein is CASSSQGGGTEAFF.

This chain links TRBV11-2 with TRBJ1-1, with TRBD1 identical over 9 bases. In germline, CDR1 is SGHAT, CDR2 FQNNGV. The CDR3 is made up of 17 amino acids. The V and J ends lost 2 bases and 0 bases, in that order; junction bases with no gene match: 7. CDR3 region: CASSLTIWTGVNTEAFF. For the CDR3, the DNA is TGTGCCAGCAGCTTAACAATATGGACAGGGGTGAACACTGAAGCTTTCTTT.

CDR3 in DNA: TGTGCCAGCTCACCAGCCACAGGGGACTATGGCTACACCTTC. As protein: CASSPATGDYGYTF. This rearrangement joins TRBV18 to TRBJ1-2, with 7 bases that match TRBD1. The germline V gene has CDR1 KGHSH and CDR2 LQKENI. There are 14 residues in the CDR3. J lost 3 bases, V lost 2 bases, and 3 bases had no gene match.

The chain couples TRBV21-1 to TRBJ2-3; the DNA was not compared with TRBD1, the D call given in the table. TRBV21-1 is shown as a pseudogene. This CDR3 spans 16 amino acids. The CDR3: CASSKVSGLSTDTQYF. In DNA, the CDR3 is TGTGCCAGCAGCAAAGTCTCAGGGCTGAGCACAGATACGCAGTATTTT.

This CDR3 reads CASKSGSHESGQYF. The CDR3 DNA sequence: TGTGCCAGCAAGTCCGGGTCCCACGAGTCTGGGCAGTACTTC. This chain uses TRBV6-5 with TRBJ2-7; D not certain. Germline values: CDR1 MNHEY, CDR2 SVGAGI. Trimming took off 7 bases at V and 9 bases at J, with 22 bases between the two ends. The CDR3 is made up of 14 amino acids.

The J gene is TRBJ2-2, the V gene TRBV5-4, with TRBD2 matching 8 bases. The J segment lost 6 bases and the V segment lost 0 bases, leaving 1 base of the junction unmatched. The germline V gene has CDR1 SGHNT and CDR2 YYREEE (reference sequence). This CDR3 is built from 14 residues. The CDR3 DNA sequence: TGTGCCAGCAGCTTGGGACTAGCGTCCGGGGAGCTGTTTTTT. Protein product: CASSLGLASGELFF.

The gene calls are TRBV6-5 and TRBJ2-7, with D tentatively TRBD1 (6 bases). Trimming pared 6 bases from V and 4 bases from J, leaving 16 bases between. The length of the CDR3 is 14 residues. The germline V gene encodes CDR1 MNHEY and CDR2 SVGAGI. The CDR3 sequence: CASSRQAVGYEQYF. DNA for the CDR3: TGTGCCAGCAGCAGACAGGCCGTTGGTTACGAGCAGTACTTC.

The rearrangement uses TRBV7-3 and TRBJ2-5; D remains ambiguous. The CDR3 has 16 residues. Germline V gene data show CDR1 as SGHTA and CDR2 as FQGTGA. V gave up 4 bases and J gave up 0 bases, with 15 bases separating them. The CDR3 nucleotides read TGTGCCAGCAGCTCCTCCTCCTCCTCGTACCAAGAGACCCAGTACTTC. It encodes CASSSSSSSYQETQYF. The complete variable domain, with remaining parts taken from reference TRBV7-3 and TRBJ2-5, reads GAGVSQTPSNKVTEKGKYVELRCDPISGHTALYWYRQSLGQGPEFLIYFQGTGAADDSGLPNDRFFAVRPEGSVSTLKIQRTERGDSAVYLCASSSSSSSYQETQYFGPGTRLLVL.

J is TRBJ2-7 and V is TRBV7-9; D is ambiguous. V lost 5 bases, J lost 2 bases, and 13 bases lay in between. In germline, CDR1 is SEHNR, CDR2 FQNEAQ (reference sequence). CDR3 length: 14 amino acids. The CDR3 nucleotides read TGTGCCAGCAGCCCGGGCAGATTTACCTACGAGCAGTACTTC. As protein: CASSPGRFTYEQYF.

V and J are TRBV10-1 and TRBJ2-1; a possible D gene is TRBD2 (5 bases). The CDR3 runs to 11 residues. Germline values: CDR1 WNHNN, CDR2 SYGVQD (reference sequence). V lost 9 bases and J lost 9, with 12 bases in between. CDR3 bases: TGCGCCAGTTCCCGGGGTCTTGAGCAGTTCTTC. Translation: CASSRGLEQFF.